This paragraph covers one TCR beta chain sequence. Antigen: not known. An end of the junction differs from the germline gene, which may be a read error. This sample is part of a study of Ad26.COV2.S vaccination and SARS-CoV-2 variants. Study overall: The donor belonged to the COV1001 Ad26.COV2.S trial arm. The vaccine Ad26.COV2.S was put into the muscle once, or twice with 56 days between.

CDR3 length: 12 amino acids. Germline V gene sequence: CDR1 ENHRY, CDR2 SYGVKD. Treatment noted: roughly 19 received Ad26.COV2.S at low or high dose, single or two shots; several received placebo; per-sample allocation not given. Sampling occurred on day 63 after the first vaccine or placebo injection. Generated by immunoSEQ multiplex PCR, the TCRdb table keeps only in-frame clones and is missing some. The profile shows some 640,000 clones, roughly nine tenths of them singletons. Study-wide results and caveats: Analyses of TCR breadth and depth may have underestimated total T cell responses. Vaccinees reportedly had broad spike-specific CD8+ and CD4+ T cell responses.

The chain employs TRBV10-3 and TRBJ2-3, with 8 bases fitting TRBD1. Sequenced here: peripheral blood, sampled in a trial of Ad26.COV2.S vaccine versus placebo. This TCR came from a person between 18 and 65 years old who received the Ad26.COV2.S COVID-19 vaccine or a placebo. The CDR3, as DNA: TGTGCCATCAGTGAGCAAGACAGGGGCTGGGATTTT. Translating gives CAISEQDRGWDF.